The 9 T cell receptor beta chains reported below all come from one sample, sequenced in a study of cytomegalovirus exposure and HLA in healthy donors. The PCR made use of 60 Vbeta and 13 Jbeta primers. Sequenced by immunoSEQ multiplex PCR; TCRdb stores in-frame clones only, minus some. The sample lists 150,000 to 250,000 clones, approximately 83% occurring once. Sequences were obtained from PBMCs. These receptor sequences come from a boy aged 2 to 9 in good health and CMV-seronegative.

The chain joins TRBV7-2 to TRBJ2-5; TRBD1 agrees at 9 bases. With V trimmed by 1 base and J by 7 bases, 1 base remained unmatched. The CDR3 consists of 13 residues. Germline V gene lookup returns CDR1 SGHTA and CDR2 FQGNSA. The DNA of the CDR3 is TGTGCCAGCAGCTTAGTGGACAGGGGGACCCAGTACTTC. Its translation: CASSLVDRGTQYF.

The rearrangement joins TRBV5-8 to TRBJ1-5, with D hard to call. The germline gives CDR1 SGHTS, CDR2 YDEGEE. This CDR3 comprises 15 residues. Trimming took off 2 bases at V and 1 base at J, with 10 bases between the two ends. CDR3 protein: CASSFRGASNQPQHF. The CDR3, as DNA: TGTGCCAGCAGCTTTCGGGGAGCAAGCAATCAGCCCCAGCATTTT.

This chain uses TRBV15 with TRBJ2-7, with TRBD1 matching over 10 bases. CDR1 and CDR2 from the germline V gene are LNHNV and YYDKDF (reference sequence). Trimming took 5 bases from V and 0 from J; bases not matched to a gene: 7. CDR3 length: 16 amino acids. This chain's CDR3 is CATSLLGQGGSYEQYF. CDR3 DNA sequence: TGTGCCACCAGCTTACTAGGACAGGGGGGCTCCTACGAGCAGTACTTC.

Comments on this clone: Other nucleotide sequences in the sample specify the same CDR3. The V gene is TRBV7-3, the J gene TRBJ2-5; TRBD2 aligns across 12 bases. Germline trimming cut 0 bases from V and 5 bases from J; bases unmatched to any gene: 1. The CDR3 is made up of 15 amino acids. Germline V CDR1 and CDR2: SGHTA, FQGTGA. The CDR3 DNA reads as TGTGCCAGCAGCTTAACCGGGACTAGCGGGGAGACCCAGTACTTC. This codes for CASSLTGTSGETQYF. Using reference TRBV7-3 and TRBJ2-5 for the parts outside the CDR3, the full variable domain is GAGVSQTPSNKVTEKGKYVELRCDPISGHTALYWYRQSLGQGPEFLIYFQGTGAADDSGLPNDRFFAVRPEGSVSTLKIQRTERGDSAVYLCASSLTGTSGETQYFGPGTRLLVL.

The rearrangement uses TRBV7-9 and TRBJ2-3; 9 bases map to TRBD1. The germline V gene encodes CDR1 SEHNR and CDR2 FQNEAQ (reference sequence). The trim removed 2 bases at V and 2 bases at J, leaving 8 bases unmatched. This CDR3 has 17 amino acids. The CDR3, as DNA: TGTGCCAGCAGCTTATGGAAGGGGGACAGGGCCACAGATACGCAGTATTTT. Residues: CASSLWKGDRATDTQYF.

The rearrangement joins TRBV7-2 to TRBJ1-1; tentatively, D is TRBD1 (6 bases). The germline CDR1 and CDR2 sequences are SGHTA and FQGNSA. The V end lost 2 bases, the J end lost 5 bases, and 21 bases lay between the germline ends. The CDR3 has 17 amino acids. For the CDR3, the DNA is TGTGCCAGCAGCTTATGGGGGCCAGGGCGGAAGGGGACTGAAGCTTTCTTT. It specifies CASSLWGPGRKGTEAFF.

In its sample, this clone was seen a few times. This chain uses TRBV19 with TRBJ1-1; a possible D gene is TRBD1 (6 bases). The CDR3 is made up of 13 amino acids. The germline V and J ends were trimmed by 3 bases and 9 bases, with 14 bases remaining between them. Germline-derived CDR1 and CDR2 are LNHDA and SQIVND (reference sequence). The CDR3 spells CASSIVGASQAFF. In nucleotides, the CDR3 is TGTGCCAGTAGTATCGTGGGGGCCTCTCAAGCTTTCTTT.

The chain employs TRBV9 and TRBJ2-5; 8 bases fit TRBD2. Germline V gives CDR1 SGDLS, CDR2 YYNGEE. Trimming took 0 bases from V and 2 from J; bases not matched to a gene: 3. There are 15 residues in the CDR3. CDR3 in amino acids: CASSVAGGRQETQYF. The CDR3 DNA reads as TGTGCCAGCAGCGTAGCGGGGGGGCGGCAAGAGACCCAGTACTTC.

This clone occurred once. One end of the junction fails to match germline, which may point to a read error. V and J are TRBV7-7 and TRBJ1-5, with D unclear. Germline CDR1 reads SSHAT; CDR2 reads FNYEAQ (reference sequence). This CDR3 contains 14 residues. CDR3 DNA sequence: TGTGCTAGCAGTACTACTCGGGAGAATCAGCCCCAGCATTTT. It translates to CASSTTRENQPQHF.